This passage covers 24 T cell receptor beta chains from one sample sequenced in a study of identical twins. TCRdb recomputed calls from the 5' RACE reads with MiXCR, one row per CDR3 protein. The data show 100,000 or so distinct CDR3 sequences, about 6.1% seen once. Sequenced material: memory T cells sorted from blood. The source is a woman between 45 and 60 years old in good health.

Of note for this clonotype: This may arise from a read error, as a much more abundant clone is one base away. This rearrangement joins TRBV6-2 or TRBV6-3 to TRBJ2-7; TRBD2 matches at 10 bases. V dropped 6 bases and J dropped 1; count of bases not matched to a gene: 9. This CDR3 spans 16 amino acids. Per germline, CDR1 MNHEY and CDR2 SVGEGT. The CDR3 DNA is TGTGCCAGCAGGCCCACTAGCGGGATTCTATCCTACGAGCAGTACGTC. It yields the protein CASRPTSGILSYEQYV.

The sample holds many counts of this clonotype. The CDR3 DNA sequence: TGCGCCAGCAGCTTCGAGGGGGCAAAGTTGGATACGCAGTATTTT. It encodes CASSFEGAKLDTQYF. V gene TRBV5-1 combines with J gene TRBJ2-3; 7 bases line up with TRBD1. With V trimmed by 2 bases and J by 6 bases, 9 bases remained unmatched. The CDR3 sequence is 15 residues long. In germline, CDR1 is SGHRS, CDR2 YFSETQ.

This clonotype was counted ten times or more. The chain joins TRBV10-3 to TRBJ2-2, with TRBD1 matching over 9 bases. Germline CDR1 reads ENHRY; CDR2 reads SYGVKD. The CDR3 spans 15 residues. V was clipped by 3 bases and J by 4 bases; unmatched bases: 3. The CDR3 bases are TGTGCCATCAGTGAAGGGACAGGGAGCACCGGGGAGCTGTTTTTT. Its translation: CAISEGTGSTGELFF.

This clonotype occurred many times. The chain is built from TRBV9 and TRBJ2-5, with 14 nucleotides matching TRBD2. Germline V gene data show CDR1 as SGDLS and CDR2 as YYNGEE. The CDR3 length is 17 residues. The ends lost 5 bases at V and 3 bases at J; junction bases unmatched: 9. The CDR3 region is CASRTSGRARVKETQYF. The CDR3 coding sequence is TGTGCCAGCAGGACTAGCGGGAGGGCGAGGGTCAAAGAGACCCAGTACTTC.

The CDR3 protein is CATSEVSASRNEQFF. CDR3 DNA sequence: TGTGCCACCAGTGAGGTAAGCGCCAGCCGGAATGAGCAGTTCTTC. This chain links TRBV24-1 with TRBJ2-1; D not resolved. The CDR3 is 15 amino acids. Germline assignment: CDR1 KGHDR and CDR2 SFDVKD. The ends were cut back, 4 bases at V and 7 bases at J, with 16 bases in the middle.

There are many counts of this clonotype. The genes are TRBV11-2 and TRBJ1-5, with a possible D match to TRBD1 (5 bases). V dropped 1 base and J dropped 4 bases, with 11 bases sitting between them. Germline CDR1 and CDR2: SGHAT and FQNNGV. CDR3 length: 15 residues. Written as DNA, the CDR3 is TGTGCCAGCAGCTTAGGGGGACCGATAAATCAGCCCCAGCATTTT. It is translated as CASSLGGPINQPQHF. The entire variable domain, with the rest obtained from reference TRBV11-2 and TRBJ1-5, is as follows: EAGVAQSPRYKIIEKRQSVAFWCNPISGHATLYWYQQILGQGPKLLIQFQNNGVVDDSQLPKDRFSAERLKGVDSTLKIQPAKLEDSAVYLCASSLGGPINQPQHFGDGTRLSIL.

This clonotype has ten or more counts. The V and J genes are TRBV20-1 and TRBJ2-1, with 8 bases that match TRBD2. The CDR3 consists of 12 residues. J gave up 10 bases and V 3 bases, and 5 bases lay outside the gene matches. The germline V gene has CDR1 DFQATT and CDR2 SNEGSKA (reference sequence). CDR3 nucleotides: TGCAGTGCTAGCGGGAGGGCCTGGGAGCAGTTCTTC. Translated: CSASGRAWEQFF.

This clonotype was picked up many times. The chain is built from TRBV7-2 and TRBJ2-5; D is undetermined. V was trimmed by 2 bases and J by 3 bases, leaving 7 bases between them. Germline lookup yields CDR1 SGHTA and CDR2 FQGNSA. The CDR3 loop spans 13 amino acids. The chain's CDR3 is CASSLPGEETQYF. The CDR3 DNA sequence: TGTGCCAGCAGCTTACCAGGCGAAGAGACCCAGTACTTC. The full variable domain, in which reference TRBV7-2 and TRBJ2-5 provide the parts outside the CDR3, is GAGVSQSPSNKVTEKGKDVELRCDPISGHTALYWYRQSLGQGLEFLIYFQGNSAPDKSGLPSDRFSAERTGGSVSTLTIQRTQQEDSAVYLCASSLPGEETQYFGPGTRLLVL.

The V and J genes are TRBV7-9 and TRBJ1-4; a weak D match, TRBD1 (5 bases). The CDR3 is 14 amino acids. V lost 5 bases and J lost 7, with 14 bases in between. Germline lookup yields CDR1 SEHNR and CDR2 FQNEAQ (reference sequence). The CDR3 here is CASSLAGAFEKLFF. CDR3 coding DNA: TGTGCCAGCAGCCTGGCCGGGGCCTTTGAAAAACTGTTTTTT.

This clonotype was found many times. V gene TRBV11-2 combines with J gene TRBJ2-1, with D perhaps TRBD2 (5 bases). The V and J ends lost 5 bases and 6 bases respectively, with 14 bases between them. Germline lookup yields CDR1 SGHAT and CDR2 FQNNGV. The CDR3 totals 14 residues. CDR3 DNA: TGTGCCAGCAGCCCAGCCGGGGTCCTCAATGAGCAGTTCTTC. Its translation is CASSPAGVLNEQFF.

This clonotype was counted at least ten times. This chain joins TRBV5-1 and TRBJ2-1; possible D gene TRBD2, 6 bases. In germline, CDR1 is SGHRS, CDR2 YFSETQ. The CDR3 runs 15 residues. The V end was cut by 6 bases, the J end by 8 bases, with 21 bases between. The CDR3, as DNA: TGCGCCAGCACTCCGGACTATACATCTGTCCATGAGCAGTTCTTC. Translating gives CASTPDYTSVHEQFF. Full variable domain (outside the CDR3, taken from reference TRBV5-1 and TRBJ2-1): KAGVTQTPRYLIKTRGQQVTLSCSPISGHRSVSWYQQTPGQGLQFLFEYFSETQRNKGNFPGRFSGRQFSNSRSEMNVSTLELGDSALYLCASTPDYTSVHEQFFGPGTRLTVL.

A few counts support this clonotype. The CDR3 DNA sequence: TGTGCCAGCAGTTATTGGCTCCGAAGCTCCTACGAGCAGTACTTC. Translated, it gives CASSYWLRSSYEQYF. The chain uses TRBV6-6 and TRBJ2-7, with unresolved D. Germline V gene sequence: CDR1 MNHNY, CDR2 SVGAGI (reference sequence). CDR3 length equals 15 residues. V lost 3 bases to trimming and J lost 0 bases, with 12 bases between them.

The chain joins TRBV28 to TRBJ2-6; possible D gene TRBD2, 5 bases. CDR1 MDHEN and CDR2 SYDVKM come from the germline V gene. The CDR3 length is 18 residues. V lost 6 bases and J lost 1, with 19 bases in between. Written as DNA, the CDR3 is TGTGCCAGCAGACCAGGAGAGGGCGGAATTTCTGGGGCCAACGTCCTGACTTTC. Protein sequence: CASRPGEGGISGANVLTF.

This clonotype is labeled large. The chain has TRBV10-3 and TRBJ2-5; 11 bases are a match to TRBD2. The CDR3 is 16 amino acids. Germline loops: CDR1 ENHRY, CDR2 SYGVKD. V trimming: 6 bases; J trimming: 1 base; junction bases outside the gene matches: 7. The chain's CDR3 is CAISQEGTSGQETQYF. CDR3 sequence (DNA): TGTGCCATCAGCCAGGAAGGGACTAGCGGCCAAGAGACCCAGTACTTC.

This clonotype appeared many times. This chain connects TRBV12-5 to TRBJ2-3; D not resolved. The CDR3 length is 12 residues. The germline gives CDR1 LGHNT, CDR2 FRNRAP. The ends were cut back, 0 bases at V and 4 bases at J, with 2 bases in the middle. CDR3 sequence reads: CASGLVADTQYF. The CDR3 DNA reads TGTGCTAGTGGTTTGGTGGCAGATACGCAGTATTTT. The complete variable domain, with remaining parts taken from reference TRBV12-5 and TRBJ2-3, reads DARVTQTPRHKVTEMGQEVTMRCQPILGHNTVFWYRQTMMQGLELLAYFRNRAPLDDSGMPKDRFSAEMPDATLATLKIQPSEPRDSAVYFCASGLVADTQYFGPGTRLTVL.

This clonotype was seen at least ten times. The rearrangement joins TRBV20-1 to TRBJ2-1, with TRBD2 as a possible D gene (6 bases). Trimming took off 8 bases at V and 4 bases at J, with 12 bases between the two ends. Germline V gene lookup returns CDR1 DFQATT and CDR2 SNEGSKA (reference sequence). There are 12 residues in the CDR3. The chain's CDR3 is CSTFGTYNEQFF. The CDR3 DNA reads as TGCAGTACTTTCGGGACTTACAATGAGCAGTTCTTC.

A few counts support this clonotype. V and J are TRBV29-1 and TRBJ2-1; D might be TRBD2 (6 bases). CDR1 and CDR2 (germline): SQVTM, ANQGSEA. CDR3 size: 15 residues. V lost 6 bases and J lost 0, with 15 bases in between. The CDR3 DNA reads TGCAGCGTAGCCCCTAGCGATGGCTCCTACAATGAGCAGTTCTTC. The encoded protein is CSVAPSDGSYNEQFF.

This clonotype was seen many times. V gene TRBV4-1 combines with J gene TRBJ1-2; D is uncertain. The V gene lost 0 bases and the J gene lost 4 bases, with 9 bases spanning the gap. The CDR3 consists of 14 residues. The germline gives CDR1 MGHRA, CDR2 YSYEKL. The CDR3 sequence is CASSQDAGIYGYTF. The CDR3 nucleotides are TGCGCCAGCAGCCAAGATGCCGGGATCTATGGCTACACCTTC.

This clonotype was picked up many times. V and J are TRBV29-1 and TRBJ2-1; TRBD1 or TRBD2 may be the D gene (6 bases each). This CDR3 has 16 amino acids. Germline CDR1 and CDR2: SQVTM and ANQGSEA. V was trimmed by 0 bases and J by 0 bases, leaving 12 bases between them. The CDR3 here is CSVEERGATSYNEQFF. CDR3 DNA: TGCAGCGTTGAAGAGAGGGGGGCGACCTCCTACAATGAGCAGTTCTTC.

This clonotype was counted many times. The V and J genes are TRBV12-3 or TRBV12-4 and TRBJ2-1, with 9 nucleotides matching TRBD2. The J segment lost 8 bases and the V segment lost 3 bases, leaving 5 bases of the junction unmatched. The CDR3 is 14 residues long. CDR3: CASSFGLAGHEQFF. The CDR3, as DNA: TGTGCCAGCAGTTTTGGTCTAGCGGGACATGAGCAGTTCTTC.

The chain combines TRBV5-1 with TRBJ2-7; TRBD2 matches at 12 bases. V lost 1 base and J lost 5; bases outside the gene matches: 1. CDR1 SGHRS and CDR2 YFSETQ come from the germline V gene. This CDR3 comprises 14 residues. This chain's CDR3 is CASSLRTSGDEQYF. The DNA for the CDR3 is TGCGCCAGCAGCTTGCGGACTAGCGGGGACGAGCAGTACTTC.

This clonotype was counted many times. This sequence joins TRBV18 and TRBJ2-2, with unresolved D. Trimming stripped 1 base from V and 2 bases from J, with 5 bases between. Germline V CDR1 and CDR2: KGHSH, LQKENI. This CDR3 has 14 amino acids. CDR3 coding DNA: TGTGCCAGCTCACCACAACCAAACACCGGGGAGCTGTTTTTT. This gives the protein CASSPQPNTGELFF.

The table lists this clonotype with many counts. The V gene is TRBV6-5, the J gene TRBJ2-1, with D hard to call. The CDR3 has 14 amino acids. The germline V and J ends were trimmed by 4 bases and 5 bases, with 12 bases remaining between them. CDR1 and CDR2 from the germline V gene are MNHEY and SVGAGI. The CDR3 loop reads CASSSSLGNNEQFF. The CDR3, as DNA: TGTGCCAGCAGTTCCTCGCTAGGGAACAATGAGCAGTTCTTC.

This clonotype has at least ten counts. V usage is TRBV11-3 and J usage is TRBJ2-1; TRBD1 matches 9 bases. CDR1 and CDR2 from the germline V gene are SGHNT and YENEEA. The CDR3 is made up of 15 amino acids. Trimming at V came to 6 bases and at J to 4 bases, leaving 7 bases not matched to a gene. The CDR3 sequence: CASRPDRGHYNEQFF. The CDR3 bases are TGTGCCAGCAGACCGGACAGGGGCCATTACAATGAGCAGTTCTTC.